This record covers a single TCR beta chain. Its cognate antigen has yet to be identified. The record has no base qualities; no much larger clone is one base away. The sample belongs to a study of cytomegalovirus exposure and HLA in healthy donors (dated by TCRdb to the late 2010s). For the study in its entirety: An earlier analysis of 587 of the donors reported 250 to 350 Gb of sequence data and 100 million to 140 million unique TCR beta sequences from 150 million to 200 million T cells. Across under 500 genotyped donors of the cohort, an average of about 220,000 unique TCR beta nucleotide sequences per donor were sequenced, and roughly 17% of those sequences were non-productive. In a later analysis, previously published TCR beta repertoires from several hundred donors were re-analyzed and high-resolution HLA genotyping was added so that TCR occurrence patterns could be studied. The study aimed to test whether cataloging public T cell receptors could reveal signatures of past pathogen exposure. Rather than using new phenotypic data, the later analysis identified candidate immune exposures from TCR beta sequences and from how often those sequences occurred across donors. Along with the approximately 700-subject first cohort, a separate validation cohort of over a hundred different subjects was used. Typing coverage varied by locus: roughly 629-630 donors for A, B, C, DRB1 and DQB1; roughly 520 for DQA1; over 600 for DPA1; around 490 for DPB1. Among the roughly 400 genotyped donors, roughly 80% belonged to the genetic ancestry cluster associated with self-reported Caucasian donors. About five DR-DQ haplotypes were treated as single units for association and clustering because of strong linkage in the cohort. To predict cytomegalovirus infection status, the study brought together high-throughput TCR immunosequencing, statistical association of individual TCRs with disease status, and machine learning. Every repertoire in the discovery cohort had been generated on one and the same sequencing platform. A later genetic analysis used genome-wide SNP genotypes for about 60% of the roughly 700 donors, treating that subset as a discovery cohort. In an earlier analysis of more than 550 of the donors, high-throughput TCR beta sequencing was used to judge whether each TCR beta V gene segment behaved as functional or pseudogenic. The study profiled the T cell repertoires of more than 500 subjects by immunosequencing and related them to cytomegalovirus serostatus. Both class I and class II loci were covered by HLA typing, at four-digit resolution. Donor age, sex, ethnicity and CMV serostatus were compiled together with the repertoire data. An early release that covered about 600 HLA-typed donors contained around 300 gigabases of sequencing data and 85 million to 100 million unique TCR sequences. Overall results and qualifications from the work: In a later analysis, 15,000 to 20,000 TCR beta sequences were associated with specific HLA alleles at a false discovery rate of 0.05. The classifier was reported to diagnose cytomegalovirus status with high specificity and sensitivity in both the original and validation cohorts. A further reported finding was that TCR beta sequences accurately predicted the HLA-A and HLA-B alleles for most subjects in the first cohort. For the cohort, immune exposure information was limited to CMV serostatus. Compared with the roughly 670-donor mean, donors in an Asian-associated ancestry cluster had fewer N-insertions in productive TCRs, according to a later genetic analysis. Strong co-occurrence of HLA alleles, especially DR and DQ, made assigning TCR associations to individual alleles difficult. The cohort was sequenced for TCR beta chains only, and without alpha or paired-chain data the features that could be detected were limited. The earlier analysis of some 560 of the donors excluded roughly 17 rarely observed V segments, including chromosome 9 orphons, because counts were too low. Correlated functional status among segregating V segments might reflect linkage disequilibrium, but an unknown experimental factor could not be ruled out. In a later analysis, most CMV-associated TCR beta chains were found to appear HLA-restricted, with HLA associations seemingly driven largely by CMV exposure. The authors suggested that the approach could potentially be generalized to other disease states and immunological phenotypes. According to a later analysis, TCR association rates differed among HLA loci, with DRB1 alleles showing the most associated TCRs and HLA-C alleles showing the fewest. Most TCR sequences were seen in very few donors, while some public TCRs were found in many individuals. A cluster of highly shared sequence variants was judged likely to be a technical artifact of the sequencing pipeline. The study listed approximately 150 TCR beta chains as associated with cytomegalovirus. In vitro tests confirmed that a few of the cytomegalovirus-associated TCR beta chains recognize cytomegalovirus antigens. V-gene and J-gene trimming of TCR beta chains was associated with a missense DCLRE1C variant in a later genetic analysis, and the association was replicated in an independent cohort. According to a later analysis, parvovirus B19, influenza, CMV and Epstein-Barr virus appeared linked to several top co-occurrence clusters. In an earlier analysis of around 600 of the donors, most TCR beta V segments appeared in productive rearrangements about 87% or about 30% of the time, broadly matching IMGT annotations. In a later analysis, HLA-associated TCR beta chains showed more clonal expansion and lower generation probabilities than non-associated chains that were equally common. The presence/absence analyses assumed that sequencing depth was roughly uniform across donors, and that assumption may not be true. Because HLA typing was unavailable for some donors at each locus, only the typed subset was used in association tests.

The cohort consisted of fewer than 700 healthy bone marrow donors. Cohort members were all nominally healthy when sampled, although unrecorded immune exposures were likely present. The donor was CMV seropositive and belonged to the group of 250 to 350 seropositive cohort members. Each donor provided a peripheral blood sample, and peripheral blood mononuclear cells were used for TCR beta sequencing. The Qiagen DNeasy Blood Extraction Kit was used to extract genomic DNA from the blood cell samples. Library construction relied on the immunoSEQ multiplex PCR assay. A mixture of 60 forward primers for TCR Vbeta segments and 13 reverse primers for TCR Jbeta segments was used in the multiplex PCR. The CDR3 region of rearranged TCR beta genes was amplified from genomic DNA by a multiplex PCR assay. Amplified TCR beta libraries were sequenced as 87-base-pair reads on the Illumina HiSeq System. The original pipeline was this. In a later analysis, about 80 million unique TCR beta chains were counted across the roughly 670 repertoires, and about 10 million of these chains were shared by at least two donors. A nearest-neighbor algorithm error-corrected the raw reads and collapsed the reads into unique sequences, merging closely related sequences to remove PCR and sequencing errors. To assign V, D and J gene segments, CDR3 sequences were aligned to IMGT reference sequences. For a sequence to be retained, a match of at least six nucleotides to both a V gene segment and a J gene segment was required. Rearrangements were called productive when the CDR3 lacked stop codons and stayed in frame with V and J; all others were non-productive. Following IMGT convention, CDR3 was defined as the stretch from the second conserved V-encoded cysteine to the conserved J-encoded phenylalanine. The earlier analysis of approximately 590 of the donors excluded any sequence lacking an unambiguous match to a single V gene segment. An earlier analysis of fewer than 750 of the donors called V segments functional above 56.7% productive rearrangements and segregating when the between-donor standard deviation exceeded 5%. A statistical classification framework was developed to diagnose cytomegalovirus status using the catalog of TCR beta chain sequences. In a later analysis, TCR nucleotide sequences were compared against IMGT/GENE-DB human TR gene sequences so that V and J genes could be assigned. In a later analysis, CDR3 sequences and most-parsimonious VDJ recombination scenarios were assigned using the TCRdist pipeline. In a later analysis, each TCR beta chain was defined by its CDR3 amino acid sequence together with its V-gene family, and reads without a unique V-gene family were excluded. In a later analysis, fewer than 650 highly shared, low-generation-probability nucleotide sequences were removed to address suspected cross-contamination and a sequencing artifact. A later analysis calculated a clonal expansion index for each public chain from normalized within-repertoire ranks of inferred template counts. A later analysis computed generation probabilities with a VDJ recombination model fitted to out-of-frame rearrangements, and checked the results against IGoR. In a later analysis, TCR-TCR, TCR-HLA and TCR-CMV co-occurrence was scored with hypergeometric tests, and a repertoire-size bias correction was applied to TCR pairs. False discovery rates were estimated in a later analysis by permuting HLA or CMV assignments 20 times. In a later analysis, co-occurring TCRs were grouped using DBSCAN, and TCRdist sequence similarity was added for clustering within HLA-allele-positive subsets. Repertoires with fewer than 30,000 or more than 120,000 public chains, plus five repertoires with anomalous nucleotide sharing, were excluded from co-occurrence clustering. TCRdb limited this immuneACCESS table to in-frame rearrangements with V and J called. A share of clones is missing; checked studies link under half to unresolved V genes, and the rest is unexplained. The V and J calls and clone size are taken from that table; D and trimming were inferred from the DNA. The sample data list about 110,000 clones, and roughly three quarters of these were observed just once. About 8% of the sample is in the top ten clones.

This receptor was identified in a woman aged 45-65 years in good health and CMV-seropositive. Sequenced: PBMCs.

CDR3 region: CASSQGGGEQFF. The bases read TGCGCCAGCAGCCAAGGGGGAGGCGAGCAGTTCTTC. The V gene is TRBV4-1 and the J gene is TRBJ2-1, and possibly TRBD2, on 6 matching bases. CDR1 and CDR2 were assigned from the germline V gene as MGHRA and YSYEKL. The trim is 1 base for V and 10 bases for J, with a gap of 8 bases between the germline ends. Measured from the cysteine to the phenylalanine, the CDR3 is 12 residues long. The only DNA kept is the CDR3, 36 bases in frame from the first base.